Included here is one T cell receptor (beta chain) sequence, with context. The antigen is unknown. Germline loops: CDR1 DFQATT, CDR2 SNEGSKA (reference sequence). V lost 3 bases to trimming and J lost 9 bases; unmatched junction nucleotides: 9. The CDR3 length is 13 residues. Data came from immunoSEQ multiplex PCR; TCRdb stores just in-frame clones and leaves some out. The data contain around 47,000 clones, approximately 72% of them seen just once; the ten biggest clones take up roughly a tenth. The record originates from a study of vaccination effects on CD4 cells after COVID-19. Study-wide context: PBMC were cultured at a few million per well with roughly 10 IU/ml IL-2 and about 9.2 ug/ml peptides.

Upon completion of under eleven days in culture, CD4+ T cells were isolated. All participants had two doses of either the BNT162b2 or mRNA-1273 vaccine. This TCR was sampled from a human donor who received a COVID-19 vaccine. The sample here was CD4+ T cells from PBMCs cultured without peptide, taken after COVID-19 vaccination. The V call is TRBV20-1, the J call TRBJ2-5; 8 nucleotides line up with TRBD2. The CDR3 DNA follows: TGCAGTGCTAGTTATAGCGGGAATAGGCCCCAGTACTTC. Translating gives CSASYSGNRPQYF.